The sample holds a few counts of the clone carrying this T cell receptor (beta chain). Its antigen is as yet unknown. V lost 7 bases and J lost 2, with 14 bases in between. The CDR3 consists of 14 residues. Germline loops: CDR1 LNHDA, CDR2 SQIVND (reference sequence). The sample originates from a study of CD8+CD57+ T cells in acquired aplastic anemia. Overall study: The study obtained an average of about 3.1 ug of DNA from sorted CD4+ and CD8+ cells. The study's findings and limits: Sharing between patients and controls was observed for about 27 CD8+ CDR3 sequences. Patient and control CD8+ Simpson's diversity was not significantly different.

Those patients picked for sequencing had displayed CD8+CD57+ cell expansion on flow cytometry. At the time of blood sampling, patients had not yet received any therapy. Genomic DNA, the template, was used for profiling of the TCR beta VDJ and CDR3. TCRdb ran MiXCR on the reads and lists one entry per CDR3 protein. This repertoire shows about 180,000 distinct CDR3 sequences, around half found once; its top ten account for about 1.8%. V is TRBV19 and J is TRBJ1-1; weak D call: TRBD1 (6 bases). The TCR comes from a human donor with aplastic anemia. Sequences were obtained from sorted CD4+, CD8+, or CD8+CD57+ T cells (not recorded which) from PBMCs. CDR3 loop: CASTPQGPNTEAFF. DNA of the CDR3: TGTGCCAGTACCCCACAGGGTCCCAACACTGAAGCTTTCTTT.